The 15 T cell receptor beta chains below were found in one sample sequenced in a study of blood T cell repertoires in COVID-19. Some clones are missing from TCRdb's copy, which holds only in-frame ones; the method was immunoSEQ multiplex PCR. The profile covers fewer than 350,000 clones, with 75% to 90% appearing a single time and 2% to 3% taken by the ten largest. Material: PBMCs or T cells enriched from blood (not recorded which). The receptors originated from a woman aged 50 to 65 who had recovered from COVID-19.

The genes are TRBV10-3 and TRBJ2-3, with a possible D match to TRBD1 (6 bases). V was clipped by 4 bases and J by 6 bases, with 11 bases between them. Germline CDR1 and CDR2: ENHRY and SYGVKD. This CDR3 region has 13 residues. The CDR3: CAISGQGKDTQYF. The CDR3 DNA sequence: TGTGCCATCAGTGGGCAGGGGAAGGATACGCAGTATTTT.

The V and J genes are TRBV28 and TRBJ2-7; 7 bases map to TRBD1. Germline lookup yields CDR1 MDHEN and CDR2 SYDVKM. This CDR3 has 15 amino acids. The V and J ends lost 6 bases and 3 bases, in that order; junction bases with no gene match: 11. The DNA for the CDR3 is TGTGCCAGCAGCCGCCCGGGCAGGGGGATCTACGAGCAGTACTTC. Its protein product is CASSRPGRGIYEQYF.

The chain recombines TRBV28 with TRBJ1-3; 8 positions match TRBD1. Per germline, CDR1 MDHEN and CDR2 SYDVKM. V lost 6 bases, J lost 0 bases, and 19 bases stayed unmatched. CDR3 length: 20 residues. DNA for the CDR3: TGTGCCAGCAGAGGGAGGGGACAGGATCCCCAGAAAGGCTCTGGAAACACCATATATTTT. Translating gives CASRGRGQDPQKGSGNTIYF.

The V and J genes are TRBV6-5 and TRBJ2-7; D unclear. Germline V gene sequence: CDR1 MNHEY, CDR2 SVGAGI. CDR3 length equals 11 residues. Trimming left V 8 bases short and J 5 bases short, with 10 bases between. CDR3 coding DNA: TGTGCCAGCTCTTTTGTCCACGAGCAGTACTTC. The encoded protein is CASSFVHEQYF.

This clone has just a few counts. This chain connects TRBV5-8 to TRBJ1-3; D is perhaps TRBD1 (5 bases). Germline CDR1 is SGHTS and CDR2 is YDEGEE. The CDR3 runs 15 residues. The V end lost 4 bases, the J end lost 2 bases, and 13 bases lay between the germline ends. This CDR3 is CASSPTGRTGNTIYF. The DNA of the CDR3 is TGTGCCAGCAGCCCTACAGGACGCACTGGAAACACCATATATTTT.

Written as DNA, the CDR3 is TGTGCCAGCAGCCCCGGACAGAAAGAGACCCAGTACTTC. This codes for CASSPGQKETQYF. The rearrangement uses TRBV12-3 or TRBV12-4 and TRBJ2-5, with D possibly TRBD1 on 6 matching bases. Trimming cost V 6 bases and J 3 bases, with 11 bases left between them. CDR3 size: 13 residues.

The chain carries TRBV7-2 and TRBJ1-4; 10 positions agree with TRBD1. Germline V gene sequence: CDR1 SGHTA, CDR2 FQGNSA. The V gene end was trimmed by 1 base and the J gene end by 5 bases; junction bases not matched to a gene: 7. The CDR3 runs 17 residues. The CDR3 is CASSLGSTGGINEKLFF. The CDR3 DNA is TGTGCCAGCAGCTTAGGATCGACAGGGGGCATCAATGAAAAACTGTTTTTT.

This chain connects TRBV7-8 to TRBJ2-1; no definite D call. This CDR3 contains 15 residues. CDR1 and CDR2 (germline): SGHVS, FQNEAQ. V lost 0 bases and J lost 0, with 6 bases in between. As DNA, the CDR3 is TGTGCCAGCAGCTTAGCGCTAAGCTCCTACAATGAGCAGTTCTTC. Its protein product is CASSLALSSYNEQFF.

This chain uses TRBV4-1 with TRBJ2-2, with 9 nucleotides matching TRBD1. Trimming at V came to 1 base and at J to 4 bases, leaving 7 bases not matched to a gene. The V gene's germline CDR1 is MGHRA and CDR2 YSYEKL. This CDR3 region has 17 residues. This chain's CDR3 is CASSQADRGAGTGELFF. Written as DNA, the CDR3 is TGCGCCAGCAGCCAAGCCGACAGGGGGGCAGGCACCGGGGAGCTGTTTTTT.

CDR3 sequence: CASSMDRAVLPGNTIYF. In DNA form, the CDR3 reads TGTGCCAGCAGCATGGACAGGGCTGTTCTGCCTGGAAACACCATATATTTT. The chain is built from TRBV9 and TRBJ1-3; 8 bases are shared with TRBD1. The V gene's germline CDR1 is SGDLS and CDR2 YYNGEE. J lost 2 bases, V lost 4 bases, and 11 bases had no gene match. This CDR3 contains 17 residues.

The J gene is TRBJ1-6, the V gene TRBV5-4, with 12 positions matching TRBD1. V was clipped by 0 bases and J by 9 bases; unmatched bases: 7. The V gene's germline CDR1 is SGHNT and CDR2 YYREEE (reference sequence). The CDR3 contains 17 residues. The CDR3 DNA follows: TGTGCCAGCAGCTTGGCGGGACAGGGGGCGCAGGGTTCACCCCTCCACTTT. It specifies CASSLAGQGAQGSPLHF.

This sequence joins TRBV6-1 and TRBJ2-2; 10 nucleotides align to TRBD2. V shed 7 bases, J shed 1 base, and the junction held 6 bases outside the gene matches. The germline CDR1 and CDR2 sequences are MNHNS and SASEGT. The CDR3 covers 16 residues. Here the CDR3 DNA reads TGTGCCAGCATCGAAGCGGGAGGGTTGAACACCGGGGAGCTGTTTTTT. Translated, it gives CASIEAGGLNTGELFF.

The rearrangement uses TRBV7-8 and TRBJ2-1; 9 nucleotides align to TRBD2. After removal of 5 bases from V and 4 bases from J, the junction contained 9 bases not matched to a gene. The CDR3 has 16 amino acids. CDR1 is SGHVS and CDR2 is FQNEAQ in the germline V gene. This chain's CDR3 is CASSPDGRGGYNEQFF. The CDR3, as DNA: TGTGCCAGCAGCCCCGACGGGCGGGGGGGGTACAATGAGCAGTTCTTC.

This CDR3 is CASSLTGGTRYNEQFF. The CDR3 region has the DNA TGTGCCAGCAGCTTAACAGGGGGAACCAGGTACAATGAGCAGTTCTTC. The V gene is TRBV7-9, the J gene TRBJ2-1; 8 bases agree with TRBD1. V dropped 2 bases and J dropped 4; count of bases not matched to a gene: 7. CDR3 length: 16 amino acids. Germline loops: CDR1 SEHNR, CDR2 FQNEAQ (reference sequence).

CDR3 sequence (DNA): TGTGCCAGCTCACCAACTAGCGGGTACAATGAGCAGTTCTTC. This sequence encodes CASSPTSGYNEQFF. The chain uses TRBV18 and TRBJ2-1; TRBD2 agrees at 9 bases. Unmatched junction bases numbered 0, after V lost 2 bases and J lost 4 bases. Germline V gene sequence: CDR1 KGHSH, CDR2 LQKENI. The CDR3 covers 14 residues.